This T cell receptor (beta chain) was captured in a study of T cell repertoires in cytomegalovirus infection. Study as a whole: Selection of CMV epitopes for the study included recently identified HLA-C-restricted and well-studied HLA-B-restricted ones. Public TCR beta signatures marked donors with CMV infection and the matching HLA.

Concerning this clonotype itself: Its antigen is not identified.

TCRdb itself ran the reads through MiXCR, one entry per CDR3 protein. The sample shows tens of thousands of distinct CDR3 sequences, 42% of them seen only once. The CDR3 is made up of 15 amino acids. J lost 4 bases, V lost 4 bases, and 9 bases had no gene match. General study points: Adding up the frequency of public TCR beta families identified people who carried CMV plus the relevant HLA. CMV-specific TCR beta clonotypes restricted by HLA-C were the ones dominating the ex vivo response.

Sample: CD8+ T cells from cultured PBMCs, taken from culture after CMV antigen stimulation. The TCR was taken from a human donor in good health (CMV status not recorded). Some clones in this sample may be carry-over from other donors' samples. The chain employs TRBV12-3 or TRBV12-4 and TRBJ1-1; 7 bases are shared with TRBD1. The CDR3 protein is CASSYQTGISTEAFF. As DNA, the CDR3 is TGTGCCAGCAGTTACCAGACAGGGATAAGCACTGAAGCTTTCTTT.